This T cell receptor beta chain was documented in a study of shared clonotypes between healthy human individuals. The assay used deep level. Only in-frame clones appear in the TCRdb table, and some are missing; sequencing was by immunoSEQ multiplex PCR. Among about 490,000 clones listed, approximately 78% were seen once. This CDR3 has 13 residues. V was clipped by 6 bases and J by 2 bases, with 10 bases between them. Germline V gene sequence: CDR1 MDHEN, CDR2 SYDVKM. The specimen sequenced was PBMCs. The chain joins TRBV28 to TRBJ1-2; TRBD1 is a possible D gene (6 bases). The TCR originated in a woman aged 40 to 55 in good health. Some clones in this sample may be carry-over from other donors' samples. CDR3 protein: CASRPGQNYGYTF. As DNA, the CDR3 is TGTGCCAGCAGACCCGGACAGAACTATGGCTACACCTTC.